The rows below give T cell receptor beta chains drawn from one sample of a study of OX40 agonist ivuxolimab in advanced cancers. Generated by immunoSEQ multiplex PCR, the TCRdb table keeps only in-frame clones and is missing some. The data show tens of thousands of clones, about 77% seen once. The sample was CD4+ or CD8+ T cells sorted from blood, taken in a trial of the OX40 agonist ivuxolimab. The source of these receptors is an adult with an advanced solid tumor such as melanoma, head and neck, liver or kidney cancer. Each CDR3 is given with its conserved first and last residue. D genes are given only for firm matches. Clone size is not always given. Where it is, it says once, few, many or a class for expanded clones.

V	size	J	D	DNA	CDR3
TRBV30	.	TRBJ2-4	.	TGTGCCTGGAGTGTAGGAGCTTTGGCCAAAAACATTCAGTACTTC	CAWSVGALAKNIQYF
TRBV7-9	.	TRBJ2-4	.	TGTGCCAGCAGCTCCGCTCAAGTAACCAAAAACATTCAGTACTTC	CASSSAQVTKNIQYF
TRBV2	.	TRBJ1-6	.	TGTGCCAGCAGTGAAGACCTGAGCTCCTATAATTCACCCCTCCACTTT	CASSEDLSSYNSPLHF
TRBV28	.	TRBJ1-2	.	TGTGCCAGCAGCCTCACCGGAGGGGGTGGCTACACCTTC	CASSLTGGGGYTF
TRBV4-1	.	TRBJ2-7	.	TGCGCCAGCAGCCAAGAGAGGCAGGGAACTTACGAGCAGTACTTC	CASSQERQGTYEQYF
TRBV10-1	few	TRBJ2-1	.	TGCGCCAGCAGTGAGTGGCGGGATGGAAATGAGCAGTTCTTC	CASSEWRDGNEQFF
TRBV7-9	.	TRBJ1-3	.	TGTGCCAGCAGCTTAGGCAGTATCCCGTCGAACCCTACTGGAAACACCATATATTTT	CASSLGSIPSNPTGNTIYF
TRBV28	.	TRBJ2-7	TRBD2	TGTGCCAGCAGTTCGGGTAGCGGGAGGGCCTACGAGCAGTACTTC	CASSSGSGRAYEQYF
TRBV4-3	.	TRBJ2-7	.	TGCGCCAGCAGCCAGGGCAGGACCTACGAGCAGTACTTC	CASSQGRTYEQYF
TRBV5-6	few	TRBJ1-2	.	TGTGCCAGCAGCTTCTATCTTCAAAACTATGGCTACACCTTC	CASSFYLQNYGYTF
TRBV9	few	TRBJ1-6	.	TGTGCCAGCAGCGCCACGGACTGGTTCAATTCACCCCTCCACTTT	CASSATDWFNSPLHF
TRBV7-3	.	TRBJ2-1	TRBD2	TGTGCCAGCAGCTTCGCGGGAGAGAACAATGAGCAGTTCTTC	CASSFAGENNEQFF
TRBV4-1	few	TRBJ2-5	.	TGCGCCAGCAGCCTCCAGACACCCGAAGAGACCCAGTACTTC	CASSLQTPEETQYF
TRBV4-1	.	TRBJ1-3	.	TGCGCCAGCAGCCAAGATGACATTCCGTCTGGAAACACCATATATTTT	CASSQDDIPSGNTIYF
TRBV4-1	.	TRBJ2-6	TRBD1	TGCGCCAGCAGCCAAGGGACAGGCTCTGGGGCCAACGTCCTGACTTTC	CASSQGTGSGANVLTF
TRBV28	once	TRBJ1-2	.	TGTGCCAGCAGTTTCCGGGACAAGGGTTCGGGGGACTATGGCTACACCTTC	CASSFRDKGSGDYGYTF
TRBV2	.	TRBJ1-2	TRBD1	TGTGCCAGCGCGCGCGTAGGGGGCGCAGATGGCTACACCTTC	CASARVGGADGYTF
TRBV2	.	TRBJ2-1	.	TGTGCCAGCAGTGAATTCCCACTTGACAATGAGCAGTTCTTC	CASSEFPLDNEQFF
TRBV7-9	.	TRBJ1-1	.	TGTGCCAGCAGCCACCGGGACAACGCTAACACTGAAGCTTTCTTT	CASSHRDNANTEAFF
TRBV18	.	TRBJ2-2	.	TGTGCCAGCTCCCTAGGGGCTGGAGGGAGCAGGACCGGGGAGCTGTTTTTT	CASSLGAGGSRTGELFF
TRBV7-6	.	TRBJ2-7	TRBD1	TGTGCCAGCAGCTTAGCACAGGGGGCGAACGAGCAGTACTTC	CASSLAQGANEQYF
TRBV27	.	TRBJ2-1	.	TGTGCCAGCAGTTCCGCGGGTTCCTACAATGAGCAGTTCTTC	CASSSAGSYNEQFF
TRBV28	.	TRBJ2-1	.	TGTGCCAGCAGTTTATCCGTCAGGGATTACTACAATGAGCAGTTCTTC	CASSLSVRDYYNEQFF
TRBV7-9	once	TRBJ2-1	.	TGTGCCAGCAGCTTACAGGAATCGGATGAGCAGTTCTTC	CASSLQESDEQFF
TRBV19	.	TRBJ1-2	TRBD1	TGTGCCAGTAGTATTGGGGGACAGAATTTTCGTGGCGGCTACACCTTC	CASSIGGQNFRGGYTF
TRBV28	.	TRBJ2-7	TRBD2	TGTGCCAGCAGTTTCCGGACTAGCACCTACGAGCAGTACTTC	CASSFRTSTYEQYF
TRBV19	once	TRBJ1-5	.	TGTGCCAGTAGTATTCGAGGGTCAGGGGGCAATCAGCCCCAGCATTTT	CASSIRGSGGNQPQHF
TRBV27	.	TRBJ2-6	.	TGTGCCAGCGCAACCCGGGAAACCATACGAACTGGGGCCAACGTCCTGACTTTC	CASATRETIRTGANVLTF
TRBV7-6	.	TRBJ1-1	TRBD1	TGTGCCAGCAGCTTTATATGGTTTGGAGACAGGGGGCTCACTGAAGCTTTCTTT	CASSFIWFGDRGLTEAFF
TRBV11-1	.	TRBJ2-7	TRBD1	TGTGCCAGCAGCTACCGGACAGGGAAGGTTTTTGAGCAGTACTTC	CASSYRTGKVFEQYF
TRBV5-4	.	TRBJ2-2	TRBD1	TGTGCCAGCAGCTGGGGACAGGGGAGCACCGGGGAGCTGTTTTTT	CASSWGQGSTGELFF
TRBV6-1	.	TRBJ2-7	TRBD1	TGTGCCAGCAAGACAGGGACAGGGCCCGAGCAGTACTTC	CASKTGTGPEQYF
TRBV9	.	TRBJ2-2	.	TGTGCCAGCAGCGTAGGTGGGACCGGGGAGCTGTTTTTT	CASSVGGTGELFF
TRBV19	.	TRBJ2-1	TRBD2	TGTGCCAGTAGTATAGATGGGGCGGGAGTTAGGTACAATGAGCAGTTCTTC	CASSIDGAGVRYNEQFF
TRBV4-3	.	TRBJ1-2	TRBD1	TGCGCCAGCAGCCAAGGAGCGGGACAGTTGAGCTACACCTTC	CASSQGAGQLSYTF
TRBV7-9	medium-sized	TRBJ1-1	TRBD1	TGTGCCACGACAGGGACTGCCACTGAAGCTTTCTTT	CATTGTATEAFF
TRBV29-1	.	TRBJ2-5	TRBD2	TGCAGCGTTGGACTAGCGGTTCAAGAGACCCAGTACTTC	CSVGLAVQETQYF
TRBV16	once	TRBJ2-7	.	TGTGCCAGCAGCGCCAGGGGTCATTTCTCCTACGAGCAGTACTTC	CASSARGHFSYEQYF
TRBV9	.	TRBJ2-1	.	TGTGCCAGCAGCGTAGCGTCCTGGGGGGATATAAATGAGCAGTTCTTC	CASSVASWGDINEQFF
TRBV5-8	few	TRBJ2-7	TRBD1	TGTGCCAGCAGCTTGTCCGGGACAGGATCTGGCGAGCAGTACTTC	CASSLSGTGSGEQYF
TRBV4-2	few	TRBJ2-7	.	TGTGCCAGCAGCCAAGATTGGAGGGACGACGGCAACTCCTACGAGCAGTACTTC	CASSQDWRDDGNSYEQYF
TRBV7-9	.	TRBJ2-7	TRBD1	TGTGCCAGCAGTGGCCCCGGGACAGCTCTAACCCCTAGCTCCTACGAGCAGTACTTC	CASSGPGTALTPSSYEQYF
TRBV5-4	.	TRBJ2-1	TRBD2	TGCGCCAGCAGCCAAGAACCTAGCGGTACCTACAATGAGCAGTTCTTC	CASSQEPSGTYNEQFF
TRBV7-8	.	TRBJ2-1	.	TGTGCCAGCAGCTCAAGAAACGTGGTTGAGCAGTTCTTC	CASSSRNVVEQFF
TRBV6-5	once	TRBJ1-2	.	TGTGCCAGCAGTTACGAGGACGGGCCCTTTGGCTACACCTTC	CASSYEDGPFGYTF
TRBV20-1	.	TRBJ1-2	.	TGCAGTGCTAGTGGCTACACCTTC	CSASGYTF
TRBV7-2	.	TRBJ2-3	.	TGTGCCAGCAGCCTGATAGGGGGGAAGGAGATAGATACGCAGTATTTT	CASSLIGGKEIDTQYF
TRBV28	.	TRBJ2-7	TRBD2	TGTGCCAGCAGGGGGGCTAGCGGGAGGTCCTACGAGCAGTACTTC	CASRGASGRSYEQYF
TRBV30	few	TRBJ1-2	.	TGTGCCTGGAGTGTCTCCGGGGGAAGCTACACCTTC	CAWSVSGGSYTF
TRBV5-4	once	TRBJ2-5	.	TGTGCCAGCAGCTTCCTCCCACAGGGACTACCCAGGAGGGAGACCCAGTACTTC	CASSFLPQGLPRRETQYF
TRBV28	few	TRBJ1-1	.	TGTGCCAGCAGATCCGGGACATCCGGCACTGAAGCTTTCTTT	CASRSGTSGTEAFF
TRBV30	.	TRBJ2-7	.	TGTGCCTGGGATTATGGGAGCTCCTACGAGCAGTACTTC	CAWDYGSSYEQYF